Detailed here is one TCR beta chain. The sample comes from a study of cytomegalovirus exposure and HLA in healthy donors. Primers: 60 Vbeta forward and 13 Jbeta reverse. Profiling relied on immunoSEQ multiplex PCR, and the TCRdb table lists in-frame clones only, not all of them. The repertoire table contains about 37,000 clones. CDR3 length: 15 residues. CDR1 MNHEY and CDR2 SVGAGI come from the germline V gene. Trimming cost V 3 bases and J 2 bases, with 12 bases left between them. Sample: PBMCs. This TCR came from a human donor in good health. This chain links TRBV6-5 with TRBJ2-3, with D possibly matching TRBD1 (5 bases). The CDR3 bases are TGTGCCAGCAGTTATAGGGGATCCCCCACAGATACGCAGTATTTT. Amino acids: CASSYRGSPTDTQYF.